The 19 T cell receptor beta chains presented below share a single source sample, sequenced in a study of neurological immune-mediated disorders. MiXCR, applied by TCRdb to the 5' RACE reads, yields one record per CDR3 protein. Found here are roughly 60,000 distinct CDR3 sequences, around 4.8% of them singletons; the top ten hold about 3.2%. Sequenced input: PBMCs. The receptors shown here come from a woman aged 50 to 65 with multiple sclerosis.

This clonotype showed up many times. The rearrangement joins TRBV7-2 to TRBJ1-1; D gene uncertain. V shed 5 bases and J shed 3 bases, with 10 bases lying between them. Germline V CDR1 and CDR2: SGHTA, FQGNSA. The CDR3 contains 13 residues. The CDR3 bases are TGTGCCAGCAGCACCGGGGTCTACACTGAAGCTTTCTTT. This encodes CASSTGVYTEAFF.

To note about this clonotype: This may be a read error: a much more frequent sequence differs by one nucleotide. Because the CDR3 is missing its conserved closing phenylalanine or tryptophan, this is likely a read error. This chain uses TRBV6-2 or TRBV6-3 with TRBJ2-1, with D tentatively TRBD2 (5 bases). V was shortened by 4 bases and J by 5 bases, with 15 bases between the two germline ends. The germline gives CDR1 MNHEY, CDR2 SVGEGT. The CDR3 totals 15 residues. The chain's CDR3 is CASSLATTRNNEQFY. Written as DNA, the CDR3 is TGTGCCAGCAGTTTAGCGACTACCCGAAACAATGAGCAGTTCTAC.

This clonotype has ten or more counts. The V call is TRBV6-2 or TRBV6-3, the J call TRBJ2-2, with TRBD2 as a possible D gene (6 bases). Germline V gene sequence: CDR1 MNHEY, CDR2 SVGEGT. The CDR3 consists of 15 residues. V lost 6 bases and J 3 bases, leaving 14 bases between the germline ends. As DNA, the CDR3 is TGTGCCAGCAGGGAGGGGCAGCCAGACACCGGGGAGCTGTTTTTT. Translating it yields CASREGQPDTGELFF.

This clonotype was detected ten times or more. The rearrangement uses TRBV5-1 and TRBJ2-3, with D perhaps matching TRBD1 or TRBD2 (6 bases each). Trimming removed 4 bases from V and 5 bases from J, with 11 bases in between. The CDR3 spans 13 residues. Per the germline V gene, CDR1 is SGHRS and CDR2 is YFSETQ. The CDR3 DNA follows: TGCGCCAGCAGCCCGGAGGGGGAAGATACGCAGTATTTT. Translation: CASSPEGEDTQYF.

This clonotype was counted many times. J is TRBJ2-1 and V is TRBV3-1, with 9 bases identical to TRBD1. This CDR3 has 16 amino acids. CDR1 LGHDT and CDR2 YNNKEL come from the germline V gene (reference sequence). Trimming took 3 bases from V and 0 from J; bases not matched to a gene: 3. The CDR3 DNA sequence: TGTGCCAGCAGCCAGGGACAGGGCGGCTCCTACAATGAGCAGTTCTTC. Translating it yields CASSQGQGGSYNEQFF.

In its sample, this clonotype was seen many times. The V call is TRBV6-1, the J call TRBJ1-4; tentative D call: TRBD1 (6 bases). V was clipped by 10 bases and J by 0 bases, with 18 bases between them. This CDR3 is built from 16 residues. The germline V gene encodes CDR1 MNHNS and CDR2 SASEGT. The DNA for the CDR3 is TGTGCCACCCACCCGGGACACCTCGCAACTAATGAAAAACTGTTTTTT. This translates into CATHPGHLATNEKLFF.

This clonotype was counted many times. This rearrangement joins TRBV11-3 to TRBJ1-6, with D maybe TRBD1 (6 bases). V lost 1 base to trimming and J lost 5 bases, with 9 bases between them. The CDR3 is 15 residues long. The germline CDR1 and CDR2 sequences are SGHNT and YENEEA. This CDR3 is CASSLGRGDNSPLHF. The CDR3 nucleotides read TGTGCCAGCAGCTTAGGTAGGGGGGATAATTCACCCCTCCACTTT.

This clonotype was counted many times. The chain couples TRBV20-1 to TRBJ1-1; no reliable D call. There are 11 residues in the CDR3. V was clipped by 6 bases and J by 0 bases, with 5 bases between them. The germline gives CDR1 DFQATT, CDR2 SNEGSKA (reference sequence). The CDR3 sequence: CSAPMNTEAFF. CDR3 in DNA: TGCAGTGCCCCTATGAACACTGAAGCTTTCTTT.

There are many counts of this clonotype. The V and J genes are TRBV20-1 and TRBJ1-5; D may be TRBD1 (6 bases). This CDR3 is 14 amino acids long. Germline V lookup: CDR1 DFQATT, CDR2 SNEGSKA (reference sequence). V lost 0 bases and J lost 7, with 13 bases in between. CDR3 coding DNA: TGCAGTGCTAGAGATTACAGGGCTGGCCAGCCCCAGCATTTT. Amino acid sequence: CSARDYRAGQPQHF.

Ten or more counts support this clonotype. The chain links TRBV5-8 to TRBJ2-1; a possible D gene is TRBD2 (6 bases). The CDR3 spans 15 residues. From germline, CDR1 is SGHTS and CDR2 YDEGEE. With 4 bases removed from V and 4 bases from J, the gap between germline ends came to 15 bases. DNA of the CDR3: TGTGCCAGCAGCAGCCGACTAGGACTTTACAATGAGCAGTTCTTC. The encoded protein is CASSSRLGLYNEQFF.

This clonotype occurred many times. The chain couples TRBV11-2 to TRBJ2-7; 10 bases line up with TRBD2. After removal of 8 bases from V and 4 bases from J, the junction contained 5 bases not matched to a gene. Germline CDR1 and CDR2: SGHAT and FQNNGV. This CDR3 comprises 13 residues. The CDR3 is CASGSGGIYEQYV. In DNA form, the CDR3 reads TGTGCCAGCGGTAGCGGGGGGATATACGAGCAGTACGTC.

This clonotype was detected ten times or more. This sequence joins TRBV12-3 or TRBV12-4 and TRBJ1-1; D may be TRBD1 (5 bases). The ends were cut back, 1 base at V and 4 bases at J, with 10 bases in the middle. CDR3 length equals 14 residues. In DNA, the CDR3 is TGTGCCAGCAGTTTAGGAGGGGCTAGCACTGAAGCTTTCTTT. Amino acid sequence: CASSLGGASTEAFF.

On this clonotype: A much larger clone lies one base from this, so it may be a read error. The missing conserved phenylalanine or tryptophan at the end of this CDR3 makes a read error likely. The chain uses TRBV7-2 and TRBJ1-2, with D uncertain. CDR1 is SGHTA, CDR2 FQGNSA, per germline. With 5 bases removed from V and 2 bases from J, the gap between germline ends came to 9 bases. There are 13 residues in the CDR3. The CDR3 DNA reads as TGTGCCAGCAGCGAAAGGAGAAACTATGGCTACACCGTC. It encodes CASSERRNYGYTV.

In regard to this clonotype: This may come from a read error, since a much larger clone is one base off. The V gene is TRBV20-1, the J gene TRBJ2-5; D remains ambiguous. Germline lookup yields CDR1 DFQATT and CDR2 SNEGSKA (reference sequence). This CDR3 spans 12 amino acids. The CDR3 here is CSARLGQETRYF. In DNA form, the CDR3 reads TGCAGTGCTAGACTTGGGCAAGAGACCCGGTACTTC.

The sample holds many counts of this clonotype. The chain combines TRBV7-9 with TRBJ2-5; tentatively, D is TRBD1 (6 bases). The V and J ends lost 7 bases and 2 bases respectively, with 11 bases between them. There are 13 residues in the CDR3. Germline V CDR1 and CDR2: SEHNR, FQNEAQ (reference sequence). CDR3 DNA: TGTGCCAGCACCGAGGACAGTCAAGAGACCCAGTACTTC. This translates into CASTEDSQETQYF.

A few counts support this clonotype. The chain links TRBV29-1 to TRBJ1-2; D is unclear. The germline V gene has CDR1 SQVTM and CDR2 ANQGSEA. Trimming removed 2 bases at V and 8 bases at J, with 15 bases between. The CDR3 runs to 13 residues. The CDR3 reads CSVEPGTRPGYTF. In DNA form, the CDR3 reads TGCAGCGTTGAACCGGGAACCCGCCCAGGCTACACCTTC.

This clonotype was found many times. The chain links TRBV4-1 to TRBJ2-7, with TRBD2 identical over 7 bases. Germline V gene data show CDR1 as MGHRA and CDR2 as YSYEKL. The CDR3 loop spans 14 amino acids. V shed 3 bases, J shed 0 bases, and the junction held 2 bases outside the gene matches. The CDR3 DNA follows: TGCGCCAGCAGCCATCCGGGGGGCTCCTACGAGCAGTACTTC. It encodes CASSHPGGSYEQYF.

This clonotype was observed many times. The chain has TRBV7-9 and TRBJ2-1; the match to TRBD1 covers 8 bases. V was clipped by 9 bases and J by 5 bases; unmatched bases: 0. The CDR3 runs to 11 residues. Germline-derived CDR1 and CDR2 are SEHNR and FQNEAQ (reference sequence). The CDR3: CARGQDNEQFF. Here the CDR3 DNA reads TGTGCCAGGGGACAGGACAATGAGCAGTTCTTC. Full variable domain (missing parts from reference TRBV7-9 and TRBJ2-1): DTGVSQNPRHKITKRGQNVTFRCDPISEHNRLYWYRQTLGQGPEFLTYFQNEAQLEKSRLLSDRFSAERPKGSFSTLEIQRTEQGDSAMYLCARGQDNEQFFGPGTRLTVL.

Many counts were recorded for this clonotype. This chain links TRBV12-3 or TRBV12-4 with TRBJ2-2; D not resolved. Trimming cost V 3 bases and J 8 bases, with 7 bases left between them. This CDR3 has 12 amino acids. CDR3 sequence: CASSFLLGELFF. The CDR3 DNA reads TGTGCCAGCAGTTTCCTCTTGGGGGAGCTGTTTTTT.